This T cell receptor (beta chain) was identified during a study of OX40 agonist ivuxolimab in advanced cancers. Overall study context: Earlier anti-PD-1, anti-PD-L1 or anti-CTLA-4 therapy was permitted; roughly 37% had received some.

TCRdb keeps only in-frame clones here, not all; method: immunoSEQ multiplex PCR. The table has around 68,000 clones, 85% to 95% seen once. CDR3 length: 12 residues. Trimming took 6 bases from V and 5 from J, leaving 10 bases between them. Germline loops: CDR1 MNHNS, CDR2 SASEGT. The chain uses TRBV6-1 and TRBJ2-5, with D perhaps given as TRBD1 or TRBD2 (5 bases each). The starting material was CD4+ or CD8+ T cells sorted from blood, obtained in a trial of the OX40 agonist ivuxolimab. This receptor was identified in an adult with an advanced solid tumor such as melanoma, head and neck, liver or kidney cancer. CDR3: CASRGTGETQYF. In DNA form, the CDR3 reads TGTGCCAGCAGAGGGACCGGGGAGACCCAGTACTTC.